This TCR beta chain was sequenced for a study of response to subunit inactivated influenza vaccine. Per germline, CDR1 MRHNA and CDR2 SNTAGT. CDR3 length: 14 amino acids. TCRdb reanalysed the RT-PCR reads using MiXCR and keeps one entry per CDR3 protein. The sample shows 800,000 to 1,000,000 distinct CDR3 sequences, 21% of them seen only once. As concerns this clonotype: Its antigen is unknown.

Notes on the study in general: Authors suggested seasonal influenza vaccinations each recruit few new T cells.

The sample consisted of PBMCs from blood, taken 5 to 6 days after vaccination. This TCR came from a man aged 50 or older who received an inactivated influenza vaccine. The rearrangement links TRBV6-4 to TRBJ2-1; TRBD2 might be the D (6 bases). CDR3 nucleotide sequence: TGTACCATCACCCATGGGGGGAAATACAATGAGCAGTTCTTC. This codes for CTITHGGKYNEQFF.